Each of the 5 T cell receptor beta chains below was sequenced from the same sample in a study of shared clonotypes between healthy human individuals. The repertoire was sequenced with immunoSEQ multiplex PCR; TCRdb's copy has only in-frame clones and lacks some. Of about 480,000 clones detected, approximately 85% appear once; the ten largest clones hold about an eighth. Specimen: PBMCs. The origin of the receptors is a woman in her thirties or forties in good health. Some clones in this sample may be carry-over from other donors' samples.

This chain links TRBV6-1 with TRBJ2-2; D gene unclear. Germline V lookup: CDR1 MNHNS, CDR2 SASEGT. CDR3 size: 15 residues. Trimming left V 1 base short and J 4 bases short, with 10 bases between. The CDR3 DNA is TGTGCCAGCAGTGAAGTAGACCCCAGCACCGGGGAGCTGTTTTTT. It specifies CASSEVDPSTGELFF.

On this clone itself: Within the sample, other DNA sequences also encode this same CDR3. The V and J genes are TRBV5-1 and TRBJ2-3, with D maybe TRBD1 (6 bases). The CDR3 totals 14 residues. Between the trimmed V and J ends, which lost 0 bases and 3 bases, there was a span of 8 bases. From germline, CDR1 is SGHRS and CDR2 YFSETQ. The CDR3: CASSLAQGTDTQYF. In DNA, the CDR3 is TGCGCCAGCAGCTTGGCACAGGGAACAGATACGCAGTATTTT.

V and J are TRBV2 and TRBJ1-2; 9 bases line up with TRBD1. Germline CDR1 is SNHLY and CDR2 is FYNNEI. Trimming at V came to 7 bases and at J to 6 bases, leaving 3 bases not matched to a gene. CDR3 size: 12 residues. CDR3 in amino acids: CASKQGADGYTF. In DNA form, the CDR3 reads TGTGCCAGCAAACAGGGGGCGGATGGCTACACCTTC.

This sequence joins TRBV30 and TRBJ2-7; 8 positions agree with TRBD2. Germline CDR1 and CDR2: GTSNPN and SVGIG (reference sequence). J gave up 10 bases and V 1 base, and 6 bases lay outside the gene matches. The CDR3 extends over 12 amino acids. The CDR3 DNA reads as TGTGCCTGGAGTGCCGGAAGCGGGAGTCAGTACTTC. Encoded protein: CAWSAGSGSQYF.

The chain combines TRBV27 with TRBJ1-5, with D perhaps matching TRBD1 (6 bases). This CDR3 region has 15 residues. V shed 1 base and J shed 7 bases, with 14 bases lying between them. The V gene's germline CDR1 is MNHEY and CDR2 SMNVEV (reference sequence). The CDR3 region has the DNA TGTGCCAGCAGTTTATATGTGGGGGCTGGGCAGCCCCAGCATTTT. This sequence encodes CASSLYVGAGQPQHF.